This record covers a single TCR beta chain. This entry comes from a study of high-grade serous ovarian cancer treatment subgroups. Tumor samples were obtained before definitive surgery or chemotherapy. The CDR3 is 11 amino acids. V was clipped by 4 bases and J by 9 bases, with 7 bases between them. Germline CDR1 is SNHLY and CDR2 is FYNNEI. Clones were read by immunoSEQ multiplex PCR, and TCRdb kept only the in-frame ones, dropping some. The sample consists of 12,000 to 15,000 clones, less than 90% of them appearing once. The sequence derives from a human donor with high-grade serous ovarian cancer. The V gene is TRBV2, the J gene TRBJ2-1; D call uncertain. Sequencing was performed on tumor tissue. CDR3 nucleotides: TGTGCCAGCAGTGTCGGCAGTGAGCAGTTCTTC. This translates into CASSVGSEQFF.